Following are 3 T cell receptor beta chains from one sample sequenced in a study of cytomegalovirus exposure and HLA in healthy donors. In the PCR, 60 Vbeta and 13 Jbeta primers were used. The repertoire was sequenced with immunoSEQ multiplex PCR; TCRdb's copy has only in-frame clones and lacks some. The table has some 110,000 clones, about two thirds seen once; the top ten hold roughly 8.4%. The sequencing sample was made of PBMCs. The receptors stem from a young man in good health and CMV-seropositive.

V and J are TRBV27 and TRBJ1-1; tentative D call: TRBD1 (5 bases). Trimming took off 3 bases at V and 11 bases at J, with 10 bases between the two ends. From germline, CDR1 is MNHEY and CDR2 SMNVEV (reference sequence). CDR3 size: 11 residues. The CDR3 sequence: CASSLGGIAFF. In DNA, the CDR3 is TGTGCCAGCAGTTTGGGGGGAATTGCTTTCTTT.

This clone has more than one count but fewer than ten. The rearrangement links TRBV28 to TRBJ1-2; TRBD1 matches at 8 bases. Trimming cost V 6 bases and J 8 bases; bases outside gene matches: 14. CDR3 length: 15 amino acids. CDR1 MDHEN and CDR2 SYDVKM come from the germline V gene. The CDR3 region has the DNA TGTGCCAGCAGCCCCCGGCCGGGACAGGAGAAGGGCTACACCTTC. Translating it yields CASSPRPGQEKGYTF.

The V call is TRBV5-1, the J call TRBJ2-3; the D is unclear. Germline lookup yields CDR1 SGHRS and CDR2 YFSETQ. V lost 1 base, J lost 1 base, and 16 bases lay in between. The CDR3 consists of 17 residues. CDR3 DNA sequence: TGCGCCAGCAGCTTGCCCACCCGACACTTAGGCACAGATACGCAGTATTTT. It encodes CASSLPTRHLGTDTQYF.